This T cell receptor (beta chain) was sequenced during a study of T cell repertoires in cytomegalovirus infection. Findings and caveats of the study: Summed public TCR beta family frequency identified CMV carriers bearing the relevant HLA.

Each CDR3 protein gets one entry after TCRdb re-called the reads with MiXCR. The table shows approximately 750,000 distinct CDR3 sequences, with roughly a third occurring only once. Trimming took 2 bases from V and 10 from J; bases not matched to a gene: 7. In germline, CDR1 is MDHEN, CDR2 SYDVKM. The CDR3 contains 13 residues. This clonotype has only a few counts. Its specificity is unknown. The rearrangement uses TRBV28 and TRBJ1-1; 7 nucleotides line up with TRBD1. The sequence was collected from a human donor in good health (CMV status not recorded). Some clones in this sample may be carry-over from other donors' samples. Sequencing was performed on PBMCs. The CDR3 sequence is CASSLGSAGGAFF. As DNA, the CDR3 is TGTGCCAGCAGTTTAGGCTCGGCAGGGGGAGCTTTCTTT.